Following are 4 T cell receptor beta chains from one sample sequenced in a study of neurological immune-mediated disorders. TCRdb processed the 5' RACE reads anew with MiXCR; each CDR3 protein has one entry. The sample has tens of thousands of distinct CDR3 sequences; 10% are singletons. The sample was PBMCs. These receptors all stem from a man between 35 and 55 years old in good health.

In this sample, this clonotype turned up many times. The chain employs TRBV24-1 and TRBJ1-5, with D hard to call. Germline V gives CDR1 KGHDR, CDR2 SFDVKD. The CDR3 covers 13 residues. V was clipped by 5 bases and J by 1 base, with 5 bases between them. CDR3 in DNA: TGTGCCACCAGTGGAGCGAGCAATCAGCCCCAGCATTTT. It yields the protein CATSGASNQPQHF.

This clonotype was seen many times. The V and J genes are TRBV3-1 and TRBJ2-5; possibly TRBD1 for D (5 bases). Deletions cut 1 base from V and 3 bases from J, with 6 bases between. From germline, CDR1 is LGHDT and CDR2 YNNKEL (reference sequence). The CDR3 spans 13 residues. The CDR3 sequence: CASSQGTKETQYF. CDR3 sequence (DNA): TGTGCCAGCAGCCAAGGGACAAAAGAGACCCAGTACTTC.

This clonotype was detected many times. The V and J genes are TRBV7-9 and TRBJ1-6; 11 bases are a match to TRBD1. The germline V gene encodes CDR1 SEHNR and CDR2 FQNEAQ (reference sequence). This CDR3 spans 15 amino acids. The trim removed 5 bases at V and 6 bases at J, leaving 3 bases unmatched. CDR3 in DNA: TGTGCCAGCAGCCCCGGGACAGGGGGTAATTCACCCCTCCACTTT. Its translation is CASSPGTGGNSPLHF.

This clonotype was recorded many times. The chain has TRBV5-1 and TRBJ2-7, with TRBD2 identical over 9 bases. This CDR3 has 17 residues. Germline CDR1 is SGHRS and CDR2 is YFSETQ. V lost 3 bases, J lost 7 bases, and 17 bases stayed unmatched. The CDR3 region has the DNA TGCGCCAGCAGCTCCGGGAGGGCGGGAGGGCCCCGATGGGAGCAGTACTTC. This gives the protein CASSSGRAGGPRWEQYF. Variable domain in full (rest from reference TRBV5-1 and TRBJ2-7): KAGVTQTPRYLIKTRGQQVTLSCSPISGHRSVSWYQQTPGQGLQFLFEYFSETQRNKGNFPGRFSGRQFSNSRSEMNVSTLELGDSALYLCASSSGRAGGPRWEQYFGPGTRLTVT.